These 18 T cell receptor beta chains originate from one sample sequenced in a study of cytomegalovirus exposure and HLA in healthy donors. Sequencing was performed with immunoSEQ multiplex PCR; in TCRdb, only in-frame clones are kept and a portion is missing. The sample holds 70,000 to 80,000 clones, approximately 94% seen once. Sequencing was carried out using PBMCs. The receptors were gathered from a woman under 30 in good health and CMV-seropositive.

The CDR3 spells CASSKGPSSGTCTGELFF. Written as DNA, the CDR3 is TGTGCCAGCAGCAAAGGTCCGAGCTCGGGAACGTGCACCGGGGAGCTGTTTTTT. The chain links TRBV21-1 to TRBJ2-2; the tabulated D call, TRBD2, remains unverified against the DNA. TRBV21-1 is a pseudogene. The CDR3 contains 18 residues.

J is TRBJ1-1 and V is TRBV5-6; D not resolved. The CDR3 has 13 residues. The ends were cut back, 0 bases at V and 3 bases at J, with 6 bases in the middle. The germline CDR1 and CDR2 sequences are SGHDT and YYEEEE. Here the CDR3 DNA reads TGTGCCAGCAGCTTGGCGTCTTACACTGAAGCTTTCTTT. Amino acids: CASSLASYTEAFF.

This chain connects TRBV11-2 to TRBJ2-7; TRBD1 agrees at 7 bases. The CDR3 runs to 19 residues. The germline CDR1 and CDR2 sequences are SGHAT and FQNNGV. The V and J ends lost 1 base and 4 bases, in that order; junction bases with no gene match: 19. The CDR3 DNA reads TGTGCCAGCAGCTTAGGCTGGCCTGTCGGGTCAGGGGGTGGATACGAGCAGTACTTC. This codes for CASSLGWPVGSGGGYEQYF.

This clone was seen only once. The V call is TRBV19, the J call TRBJ1-1; the D is unclear. This CDR3 has 15 residues. V was shortened by 3 bases and J by 0 bases, with 11 bases between the two germline ends. Germline assignment: CDR1 LNHDA and CDR2 SQIVND (reference sequence). The CDR3 is CASSISVLMNTEAFF. CDR3 nucleotide sequence: TGTGCCAGTAGTATTTCAGTCCTTATGAACACTGAAGCTTTCTTT.

V and J are TRBV7-2 and TRBJ2-1, with D tentatively TRBD1 (5 bases). CDR1 and CDR2 (germline): SGHTA, FQGNSA. V was pared by 6 bases and J by 12 bases, with 18 bases between. The length of the CDR3 is 13 residues. The CDR3 here is CASSLKGELRQFF. The CDR3 DNA reads as TGTGCCAGCAGTCTAAAAGGGGAACTGAGGCAGTTCTTC.

This sequence joins TRBV28 and TRBJ2-3; 14 nucleotides agree with TRBD2. This CDR3 comprises 16 residues. J gave up 5 bases and V 2 bases, and 3 bases lay outside the gene matches. Germline V gene lookup returns CDR1 MDHEN and CDR2 SYDVKM. The DNA for the CDR3 is TGTGCCAGCAGTTTAGGGACTAGCGGGAGTGGAGATACGCAGTATTTT. Amino acids: CASSLGTSGSGDTQYF.

The J gene is TRBJ1-5, the V gene TRBV6-6; D is undetermined. The V and J ends lost 2 bases and 6 bases respectively, with 5 bases between them. Germline-derived CDR1 and CDR2 are MNHNY and SVGAGI (reference sequence). The CDR3 has 12 amino acids. CDR3 loop: CASSYHSQPQHF. The CDR3 DNA is TGTGCCAGCAGTTACCATTCTCAGCCCCAGCATTTT.

The chain combines TRBV6-1 with TRBJ1-2, with D possibly matching TRBD1 (5 bases). The germline CDR1 and CDR2 sequences are MNHNS and SASEGT. V lost 4 bases to trimming and J lost 4 bases, with 13 bases between them. This CDR3 has 14 residues. In nucleotides, the CDR3 is TGTGCCAGCAGTGGCGGACATCCCAGCTATGGCTACACCTTC. It is translated as CASSGGHPSYGYTF.

CDR3 protein: CASDRGLGNQPQHF. DNA of the CDR3: TGTGCCAGTGACAGGGGGCTGGGCAATCAGCCCCAGCATTTT. This chain connects TRBV6-1 to TRBJ1-5; TRBD1 agrees at 10 bases. The CDR3 loop spans 14 amino acids. Germline values: CDR1 MNHNS, CDR2 SASEGT. Trimming took 9 bases from V and 2 from J; bases not matched to a gene: 4.

This rearrangement joins TRBV7-9 to TRBJ2-7, with 11 bases lining up with TRBD2. Germline V gene sequence: CDR1 SEHNR, CDR2 FQNEAQ (reference sequence). This CDR3 comprises 14 residues. J was trimmed by 10 bases and V by 6 bases; bases with no gene match: 11. The CDR3 region has the DNA TGTGCCAGCAGGCCGGGACTAGCGGACTACGCACAGTACTTC. It codes for CASRPGLADYAQYF.

The chain recombines TRBV9 with TRBJ1-6, with D unresolved. The germline V and J ends were trimmed by 0 bases and 8 bases, with 6 bases remaining between them. CDR3 length: 13 residues. Germline V gene sequence: CDR1 SGDLS, CDR2 YYNGEE. CDR3: CASSVVEDSPLHF. The DNA for the CDR3 is TGTGCCAGCAGCGTAGTAGAGGATTCACCCCTCCACTTT.

This clone has just one count. The genes are TRBV10-3 and TRBJ2-3; tentative D call: TRBD2 (6 bases). V lost 8 bases and J 0 bases, leaving 12 bases between the germline ends. Germline CDR1 and CDR2: ENHRY and SYGVKD. CDR3 size: 14 residues. The CDR3, as DNA: TGTGCCATCCGCGGGGCTTACAGCACAGATACGCAGTATTTT. It yields the protein CAIRGAYSTDTQYF.

J is TRBJ1-3 and V is TRBV9; no clear D. This CDR3 contains 12 residues. Germline CDR1 and CDR2: SGDLS and YYNGEE. The V gene lost 2 bases and the J gene lost 9 bases, with 9 bases spanning the gap. CDR3 protein: CASSVGGGTIYF. The CDR3 DNA is TGTGCCAGCAGCGTCGGAGGAGGCACCATATATTTT.

The chain joins TRBV6-1 to TRBJ2-1, with TRBD1 matching 9 bases. Germline loops: CDR1 MNHNS, CDR2 SASEGT. The length of the CDR3 is 13 residues. J lost 9 bases, V lost 7 bases, and 7 bases had no gene match. CDR3 amino acids: CASKYRGRIEQFF. The DNA of the CDR3 is TGTGCCAGCAAATACAGGGGGCGGATTGAGCAGTTCTTC.

This clone was seen once. This sequence joins TRBV7-9 and TRBJ2-7, with D perhaps matching TRBD2 (5 bases). The CDR3 is 14 amino acids. Per germline, CDR1 SEHNR and CDR2 FQNEAQ (reference sequence). V was cut by 2 bases and J by 3 bases, with 11 bases left in between. CDR3 nucleotides: TGTGCCAGCAGCTTAAGTTCCGGGAACTACGAGCAGTACTTC. Protein: CASSLSSGNYEQYF.

A single count supports this clone. This chain connects TRBV5-5 to TRBJ1-5; 7 nucleotides align to TRBD1. The trim removed 0 bases at V and 7 bases at J, leaving 4 bases unmatched. CDR1 and CDR2 from the germline V gene are SGHKS and YYEKEE (reference sequence). The CDR3 consists of 14 residues. In DNA form, the CDR3 reads TGTGCCAGCAGCTTGGAGGGGGCACGACAGCCCCAGCATTTT. It yields the protein CASSLEGARQPQHF.

This rearrangement joins TRBV5-4 to TRBJ2-1; 8 bases map to TRBD2. Germline V gene data show CDR1 as SGHNT and CDR2 as YYREEE (reference sequence). The ends lost 4 bases at V and 8 bases at J; junction bases unmatched: 14. The CDR3 extends over 16 amino acids. The chain's CDR3 is CASSLEGTRIPDEQFF. As DNA, the CDR3 is TGTGCCAGCAGCCTGGAAGGGACTAGGATCCCGGATGAGCAGTTCTTC. The full variable domain, its missing parts supplied by reference TRBV5-4 and TRBJ2-1, is ETGVTQSPTHLIKTRGQQVTLRCSSQSGHNTVSWYQQALGQGPQFIFQYYREEENGRGNFPPRFSGLQFPNYSSELNVNALELDDSALYLCASSLEGTRIPDEQFFGPGTRLTVL.

The V gene is TRBV7-9, the J gene TRBJ1-1; D is perhaps TRBD1 (6 bases). Germline assignment: CDR1 SEHNR and CDR2 FQNEAQ (reference sequence). Deletions cut 6 bases from V and 1 base from J, with 9 bases between. CDR3 length equals 13 residues. Written as DNA, the CDR3 is TGTGCCAGCAGGGCACAGGGGAACACTGAAGCTTTCTTT. Its protein product is CASRAQGNTEAFF.